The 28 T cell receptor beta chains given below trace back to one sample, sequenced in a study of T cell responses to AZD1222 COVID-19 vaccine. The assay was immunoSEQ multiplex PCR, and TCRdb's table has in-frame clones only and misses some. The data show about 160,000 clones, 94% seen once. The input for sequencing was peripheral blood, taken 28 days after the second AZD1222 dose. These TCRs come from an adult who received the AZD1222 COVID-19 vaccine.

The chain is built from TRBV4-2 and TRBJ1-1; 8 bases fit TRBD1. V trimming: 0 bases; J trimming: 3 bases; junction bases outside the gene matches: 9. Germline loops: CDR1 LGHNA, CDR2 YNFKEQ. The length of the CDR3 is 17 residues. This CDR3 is CASSQDWSGGQDTEAFF. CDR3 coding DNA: TGTGCCAGCAGCCAAGATTGGTCAGGGGGCCAGGACACTGAAGCTTTCTTT.

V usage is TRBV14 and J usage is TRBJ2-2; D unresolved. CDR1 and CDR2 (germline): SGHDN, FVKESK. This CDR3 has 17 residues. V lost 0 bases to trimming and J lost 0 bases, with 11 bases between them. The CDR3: CASSQDWVGANTGELFF. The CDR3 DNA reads TGTGCCAGCAGCCAAGATTGGGTCGGAGCGAACACCGGGGAGCTGTTTTTT.

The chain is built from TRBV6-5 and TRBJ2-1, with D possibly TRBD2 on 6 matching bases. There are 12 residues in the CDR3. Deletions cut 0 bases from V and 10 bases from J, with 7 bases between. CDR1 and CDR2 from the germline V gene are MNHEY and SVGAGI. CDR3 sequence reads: CASSYSGGEQFF. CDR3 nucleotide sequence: TGTGCCAGCAGTTACTCAGGAGGGGAGCAGTTCTTC.

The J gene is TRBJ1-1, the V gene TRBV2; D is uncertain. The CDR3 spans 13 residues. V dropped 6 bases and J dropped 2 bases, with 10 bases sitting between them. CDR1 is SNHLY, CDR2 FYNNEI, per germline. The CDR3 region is CASSADHNTEAFF. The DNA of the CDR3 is TGTGCCAGCAGCGCGGACCACAACACTGAAGCTTTCTTT.

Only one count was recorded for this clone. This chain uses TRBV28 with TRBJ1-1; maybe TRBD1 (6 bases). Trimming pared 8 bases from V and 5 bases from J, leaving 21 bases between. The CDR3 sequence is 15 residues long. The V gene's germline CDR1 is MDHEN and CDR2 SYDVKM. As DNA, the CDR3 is TGTGCCAGCCTTAACGCGGGGACAAAGGAGACTGAAGCTTTCTTT. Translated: CASLNAGTKETEAFF.

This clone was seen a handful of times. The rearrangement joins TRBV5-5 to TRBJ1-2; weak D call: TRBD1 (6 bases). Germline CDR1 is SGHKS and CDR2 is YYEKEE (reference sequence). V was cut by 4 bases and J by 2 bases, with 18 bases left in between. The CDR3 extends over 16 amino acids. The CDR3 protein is CASSPTIGQGNYGYTF. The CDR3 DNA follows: TGTGCCAGCAGCCCAACCATAGGGCAGGGGAACTATGGCTACACCTTC.

CDR3 coding DNA: TGTGCCATCAGCCTGACCCCGGGGGGGTCTGGGTCTTCACCCCTCCACTTT. It translates to CAISLTPGGSGSSPLHF. The chain uses TRBV10-3 and TRBJ1-6; D may be TRBD1 (5 bases). This CDR3 is 17 amino acids long. CDR1 and CDR2 (germline): ENHRY, SYGVKD. Trimming pared 6 bases from V and 9 bases from J, leaving 24 bases between.

The DNA of the CDR3 is TGTGCCAGCAGTTTATCTATTAACTATGGCTACACCTTC. Translated: CASSLSINYGYTF. This chain joins TRBV12-3 or TRBV12-4 and TRBJ1-2; no clear D gene. V lost 2 bases and J 1 base, leaving 5 bases between the germline ends. There are 13 residues in the CDR3.

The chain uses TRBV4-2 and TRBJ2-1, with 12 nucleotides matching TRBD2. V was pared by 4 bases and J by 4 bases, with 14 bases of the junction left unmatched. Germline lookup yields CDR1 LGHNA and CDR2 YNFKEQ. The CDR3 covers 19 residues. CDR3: CASSRSQTPTSGRYNEQFF. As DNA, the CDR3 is TGTGCCAGCAGCCGATCCCAGACCCCGACTAGCGGGAGATACAATGAGCAGTTCTTC.

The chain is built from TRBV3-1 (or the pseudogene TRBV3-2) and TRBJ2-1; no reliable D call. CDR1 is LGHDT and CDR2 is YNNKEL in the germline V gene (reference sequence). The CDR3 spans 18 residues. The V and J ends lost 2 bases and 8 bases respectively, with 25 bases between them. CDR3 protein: CASSQLPKERASRDEQFF. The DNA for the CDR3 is TGTGCCAGCAGCCAACTCCCAAAGGAGAGAGCCTCTCGGGATGAGCAGTTCTTC.

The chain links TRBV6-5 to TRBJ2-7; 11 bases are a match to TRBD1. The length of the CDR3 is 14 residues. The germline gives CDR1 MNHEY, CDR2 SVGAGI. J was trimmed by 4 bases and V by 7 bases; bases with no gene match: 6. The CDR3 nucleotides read TGTGCCAGCACCGGAAGGGACAGGGGGTACGAGCAGTACTTC. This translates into CASTGRDRGYEQYF.

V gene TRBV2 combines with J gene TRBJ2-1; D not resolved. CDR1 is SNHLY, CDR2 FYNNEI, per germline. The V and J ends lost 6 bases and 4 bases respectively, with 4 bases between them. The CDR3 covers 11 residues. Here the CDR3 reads CASRDYNEQFF. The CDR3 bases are TGTGCCAGCAGGGATTACAATGAGCAGTTCTTC.

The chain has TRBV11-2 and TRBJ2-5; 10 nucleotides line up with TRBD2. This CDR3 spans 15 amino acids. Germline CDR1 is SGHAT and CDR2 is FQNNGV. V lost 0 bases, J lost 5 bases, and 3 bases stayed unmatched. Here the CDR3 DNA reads TGTGCCAGCAGCTTAGATCCACTAGCGGGGGAGACCCAGTACTTC. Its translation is CASSLDPLAGETQYF.

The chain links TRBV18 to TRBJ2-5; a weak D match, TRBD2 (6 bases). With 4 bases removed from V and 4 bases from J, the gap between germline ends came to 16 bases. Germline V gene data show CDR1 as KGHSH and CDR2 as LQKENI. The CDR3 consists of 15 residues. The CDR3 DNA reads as TGTGCCAGCTCACAACGGGACTCGCTAGGAGAGACCCAGTACTTC. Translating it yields CASSQRDSLGETQYF.

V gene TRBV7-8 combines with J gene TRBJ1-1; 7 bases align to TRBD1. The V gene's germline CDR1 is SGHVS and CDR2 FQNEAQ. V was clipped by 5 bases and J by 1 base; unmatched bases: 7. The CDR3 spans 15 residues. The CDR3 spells CASSRIRGPNTEAFF. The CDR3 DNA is TGTGCCAGCAGCCGGATAAGGGGGCCGAACACTGAAGCTTTCTTT.

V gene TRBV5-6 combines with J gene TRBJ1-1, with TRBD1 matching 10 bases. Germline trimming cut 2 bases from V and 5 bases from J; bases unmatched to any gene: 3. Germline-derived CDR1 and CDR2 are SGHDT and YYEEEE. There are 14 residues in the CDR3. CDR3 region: CASSFLDRGTEAFF. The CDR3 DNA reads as TGTGCCAGCAGCTTCCTGGACAGGGGGACTGAAGCTTTCTTT.

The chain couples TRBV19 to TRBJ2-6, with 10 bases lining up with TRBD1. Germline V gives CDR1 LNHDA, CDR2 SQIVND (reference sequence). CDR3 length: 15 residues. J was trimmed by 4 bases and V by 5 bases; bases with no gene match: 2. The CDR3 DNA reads TGTGCCAGTAGTGGGACAGGGGCAGGGGCCAACGTCCTGACTTTC. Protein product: CASSGTGAGANVLTF.

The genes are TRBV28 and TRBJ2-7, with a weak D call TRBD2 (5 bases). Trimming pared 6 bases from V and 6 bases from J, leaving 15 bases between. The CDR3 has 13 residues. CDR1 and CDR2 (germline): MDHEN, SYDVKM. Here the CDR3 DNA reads TGTGCCAGCAGCATGGGAGTTTTCGGCGAGCAGTACTTC. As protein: CASSMGVFGEQYF.

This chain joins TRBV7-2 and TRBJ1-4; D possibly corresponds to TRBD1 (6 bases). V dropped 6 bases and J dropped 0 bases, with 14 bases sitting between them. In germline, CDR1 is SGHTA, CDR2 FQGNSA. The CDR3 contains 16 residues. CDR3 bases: TGTGCCAGCAGACGGGACACTGCGACAACTAATGAAAAACTGTTTTTT. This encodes CASRRDTATTNEKLFF.

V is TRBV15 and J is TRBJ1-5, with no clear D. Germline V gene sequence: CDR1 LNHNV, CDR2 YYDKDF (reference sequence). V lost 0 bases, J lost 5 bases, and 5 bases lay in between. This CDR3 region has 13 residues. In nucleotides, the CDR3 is TGTGCCACCAGCAGAGACAGCCATCAGCCCCAGCATTTT. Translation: CATSRDSHQPQHF.

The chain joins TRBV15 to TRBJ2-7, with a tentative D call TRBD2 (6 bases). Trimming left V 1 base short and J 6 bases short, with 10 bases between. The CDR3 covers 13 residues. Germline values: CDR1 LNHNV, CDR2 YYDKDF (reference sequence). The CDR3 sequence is CATSRGGVVEQYF. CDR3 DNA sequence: TGTGCCACCAGCAGAGGGGGGGTGGTCGAGCAGTACTTC.

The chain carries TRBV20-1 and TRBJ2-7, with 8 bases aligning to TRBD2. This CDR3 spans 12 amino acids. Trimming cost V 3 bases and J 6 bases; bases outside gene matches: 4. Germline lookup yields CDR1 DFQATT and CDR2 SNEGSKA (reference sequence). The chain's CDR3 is CSASAGRGEQYF. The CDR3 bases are TGCAGTGCTAGTGCCGGGAGGGGCGAGCAGTACTTC.

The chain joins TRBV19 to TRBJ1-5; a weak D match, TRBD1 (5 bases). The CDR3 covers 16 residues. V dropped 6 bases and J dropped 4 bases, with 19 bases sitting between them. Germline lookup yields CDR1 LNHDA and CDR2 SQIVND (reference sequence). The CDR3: CASSRRWREGNQPQHF. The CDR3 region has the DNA TGTGCCAGTAGCCGACGTTGGAGGGAGGGGAATCAGCCCCAGCATTTT.

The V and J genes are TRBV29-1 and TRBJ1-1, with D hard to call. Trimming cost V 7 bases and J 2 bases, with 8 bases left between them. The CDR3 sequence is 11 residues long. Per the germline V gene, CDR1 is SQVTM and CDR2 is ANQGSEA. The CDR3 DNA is TGCAGCGCCCTGCGAAACACTGAAGCTTTCTTT. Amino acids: CSALRNTEAFF. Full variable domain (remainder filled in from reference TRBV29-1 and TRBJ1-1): SAVISQKPSRDICQRGTSLTIQCQVDSQVTMMFWYRQQPGQSLTLIATANQGSEATYESGFVIDKFPISRPNLTFSTLTVSNMSPEDSSIYLCSALRNTEAFFGQGTRLTVV.

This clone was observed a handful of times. The CDR3 bases are TGCGCCAGCAGCCAAAGGGGGGAGGGTTTTCCTGGGGCCAACGTCCTGACTTTC. As protein: CASSQRGEGFPGANVLTF. The chain employs TRBV4-1 and TRBJ2-6, with D maybe TRBD2 (7 bases). Germline values: CDR1 MGHRA, CDR2 YSYEKL. The CDR3 sequence is 18 residues long. Trimming removed 2 bases at V and 2 bases at J, with 16 bases between.

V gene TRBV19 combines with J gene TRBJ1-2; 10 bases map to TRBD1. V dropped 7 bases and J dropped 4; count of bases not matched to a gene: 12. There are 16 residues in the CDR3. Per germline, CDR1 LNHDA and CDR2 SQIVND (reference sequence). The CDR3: CASTLTGGALAYGYTF. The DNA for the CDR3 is TGTGCCAGTACTTTGACAGGGGGCGCTTTGGCCTATGGCTACACCTTC.

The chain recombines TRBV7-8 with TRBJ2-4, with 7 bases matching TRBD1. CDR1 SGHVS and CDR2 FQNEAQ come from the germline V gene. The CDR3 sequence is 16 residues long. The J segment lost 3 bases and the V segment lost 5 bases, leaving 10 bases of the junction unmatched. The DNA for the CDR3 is TGTGCCAGCAGCCAGCGACAGGGTGAGGGCAAAAACATTCAGTACTTC. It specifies CASSQRQGEGKNIQYF.

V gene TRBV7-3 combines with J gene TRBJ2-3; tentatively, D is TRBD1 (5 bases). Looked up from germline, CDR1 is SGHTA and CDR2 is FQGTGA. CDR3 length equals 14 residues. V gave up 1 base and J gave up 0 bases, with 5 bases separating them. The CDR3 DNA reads TGTGCCAGCAGCTTAAAGGGGAGCACAGATACGCAGTATTTT. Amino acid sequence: CASSLKGSTDTQYF.